Here is one TCR beta chain with its context. This may be a read error, as it is one base from a much larger clone. Other DNA sequences in this specimen translate into the identical CDR3. The study reverse transcribed the entire isolated RNA, so it sequenced expressed TCRB transcripts. TCRdb's copy holds only in-frame clones and misses some; the assay was immunoSEQ multiplex PCR. The sample shows about 470,000 clones, 30% of them seen only once. This sample was included in a study of beta chain features in type 1 diabetes. V was pared by 6 bases and J by 2 bases, with 3 bases between. Looked up from germline, CDR1 is SGHVS and CDR2 is FNYEAQ. The CDR3 has 11 amino acids.

This clonotype was sampled from a man aged 18 to 29 in good health. The sample taken for sequencing was naive CD4+ T cells from blood. The genes are TRBV7-6 and TRBJ2-3; D unclear. The CDR3 nucleotides read TGTGCCAGCAGTCACACAGATACGCAGTATTTT. Translating it yields CASSHTDTQYF.